The 19 T cell receptor beta chains below all came from one sample that was sequenced in a study of CD8 T cells in ankylosing spondylitis. Study outcomes and limitations: Typical of ankylosing spondylitis blood, it appeared, was a TCR beta motif of roughly eight highly homologous variants.

Using its own MiXCR run on the 5' RACE reads, TCRdb lists one record per CDR3 protein. The sample has about 510,000 distinct CDR3 sequences; about 5.4% are singletons. No antigens are known for them. Sequencing was performed on blood, either unsorted or a sorted T cell fraction (not recorded which). Source of these receptors: a male donor with ankylosing spondylitis.

This clonotype has at least ten counts. V usage is TRBV7-2 and J usage is TRBJ1-2; unclear D gene. The CDR3 is made up of 13 amino acids. Per germline, CDR1 SGHTA and CDR2 FQGNSA. Trimming removed 4 bases at V and 6 bases at J, with 12 bases between. CDR3 DNA sequence: TGTGCCAGCAGCTCTAGGACTCGAAATGGCTACACCTTC. This codes for CASSSRTRNGYTF.

The chain recombines TRBV6-1 with TRBJ1-1, with D perhaps TRBD1 (6 bases). Between the trimmed V and J ends, which lost 6 bases and 4 bases, there was a span of 12 bases. The CDR3 spans 13 residues. The germline V gene has CDR1 MNHNS and CDR2 SASEGT. The CDR3 reads CASRGTRTTEAFF. The CDR3 region has the DNA TGTGCCAGCAGAGGGACAAGGACCACTGAAGCTTTCTTT.

This clonotype came up many times. The CDR3 reads CSGGDWGRKGGYTF. In DNA, the CDR3 is TGCAGCGGCGGAGATTGGGGCAGGAAGGGAGGCTACACCTTC. The rearrangement uses TRBV29-1 and TRBJ1-2; TRBD1 might be the D (5 bases). Per the germline V gene, CDR1 is SQVTM and CDR2 is ANQGSEA. CDR3 size: 14 residues. The V and J ends lost 7 bases and 8 bases respectively, with 23 bases between them.

Ten or more counts support this clonotype. This chain uses TRBV11-2 with TRBJ1-2, with D perhaps matching TRBD1 (5 bases). Trimming left V 5 bases short and J 11 bases short, with 12 bases between. The germline V gene has CDR1 SGHAT and CDR2 FQNNGV. CDR3 length: 11 residues. The CDR3 nucleotides read TGTGCCAGCAGCCTAGGGACGTCTTACACCTTC. It codes for CASSLGTSYTF.

Many counts were recorded for this clonotype. The CDR3 here is CASSWSYGYTF. In DNA form, the CDR3 reads TGTGCCAGCAGCTGGAGCTATGGCTACACCTTC. The rearrangement links TRBV5-6 to TRBJ1-2; D remains ambiguous. Trimming stripped 3 bases from V and 4 bases from J, with 4 bases between. CDR3 length equals 11 residues. The germline CDR1 and CDR2 sequences are SGHDT and YYEEEE.

This rearrangement joins TRBV7-9 to TRBJ2-1, with D uncertain. The CDR3 totals 13 residues. Germline V gives CDR1 SEHNR, CDR2 FQNEAQ (reference sequence). Trimming took 2 bases from V and 4 from J, leaving 6 bases between them. The CDR3 here is CASSLFRYNEQFF. In DNA form, the CDR3 reads TGTGCCAGCAGCTTATTCCGATACAATGAGCAGTTCTTC.

This clonotype was observed many times. This chain joins TRBV5-1 and TRBJ2-7, with TRBD1 identical over 8 bases. The junction had 13 bases not matched to a gene; V was cut back by 3 bases and J by 5 bases. CDR3 length equals 16 residues. Looked up from germline, CDR1 is SGHRS and CDR2 is YFSETQ. Here the CDR3 reads CASSSQGARFGDEQYF. CDR3 DNA: TGCGCCAGCAGCTCGCAGGGGGCACGTTTTGGAGACGAGCAGTACTTC.

This clonotype appeared many times. V gene TRBV20-1 combines with J gene TRBJ2-7; the match to TRBD1 covers 8 bases. CDR1 DFQATT and CDR2 SNEGSKA come from the germline V gene (reference sequence). This CDR3 has 13 residues. Losses at the gene ends were 2 bases for V and 3 bases for J; bases not matched to a gene: 3. CDR3 DNA sequence: TGCAGTGCTAGATCCGACAGGGGCTACGAGCAGTACTTC. Protein product: CSARSDRGYEQYF.

This clonotype was recorded many times. The V and J genes are TRBV7-2 and TRBJ2-5, with TRBD2 identical over 10 bases. Trimming took 3 bases from V and 13 from J; bases not matched to a gene: 11. Germline V gene data show CDR1 as SGHTA and CDR2 as FQGNSA. The CDR3 loop spans 14 amino acids. This CDR3 reads CASSFGLADSRRYF. CDR3 in DNA: TGTGCCAGCAGCTTCGGACTAGCGGACTCAAGGAGGTACTTC.

This clonotype was seen many times. V usage is TRBV29-1 and J usage is TRBJ2-1; D unclear. This CDR3 spans 11 amino acids. Deletions cut 1 base from V and 8 bases from J, with 6 bases between. CDR1 SQVTM and CDR2 ANQGSEA come from the germline V gene. DNA for the CDR3: TGCAGCGTTGAAGCACCATATGAGCAGTTCTTC. It encodes CSVEAPYEQFF.

The table lists this clonotype with many counts. The gene calls are TRBV20-1 and TRBJ2-1; TRBD2 agrees at 7 bases. Per germline, CDR1 DFQATT and CDR2 SNEGSKA (reference sequence). The CDR3 has 14 residues. The V and J ends lost 4 bases and 2 bases, in that order; junction bases with no gene match: 5. The chain's CDR3 is CSATRDYPYNEQFF. The CDR3 DNA is TGCAGTGCTACCCGGGACTACCCCTACAATGAGCAGTTCTTC.

Ten or more counts support this clonotype. J is TRBJ2-1 and V is TRBV20-1; tentatively, D is TRBD2 (5 bases). The length of the CDR3 is 15 residues. The V gene lost 4 bases and the J gene lost 0 bases, with 13 bases spanning the gap. Germline V CDR1 and CDR2: DFQATT, SNEGSKA (reference sequence). The CDR3 nucleotides read TGCAGTGCTACTCCGGACTTTTACTCCTACAATGAGCAGTTCTTC. This sequence encodes CSATPDFYSYNEQFF.

The table lists this clonotype with many counts. The chain employs TRBV6-2 or TRBV6-3 and TRBJ2-3, with D maybe TRBD2 (6 bases). Germline CDR1 MNHEY, CDR2 SVGEGT. This CDR3 region has 13 residues. The germline V and J ends were trimmed by 7 bases and 5 bases, with 13 bases remaining between them. In nucleotides, the CDR3 is TGTGCCAGCACCTTAAATAGCGGAGATACGCAGTATTTT. Translation gives CASTLNSGDTQYF.

Ten or more counts support this clonotype. This chain uses TRBV20-1 with TRBJ2-3; perhaps TRBD2 as D (5 bases). V lost 3 bases and J 5 bases, leaving 12 bases between the germline ends. The V gene's germline CDR1 is DFQATT and CDR2 SNEGSKA (reference sequence). This CDR3 is built from 13 residues. The CDR3 DNA sequence: TGCAGTGCTAGTAAGGGAGTTAGAGATACGCAGTATTTT. It yields the protein CSASKGVRDTQYF.

This clonotype was detected many times. The rearrangement joins TRBV5-1 to TRBJ2-5; perhaps TRBD1 as D (6 bases). The CDR3 is 14 amino acids. V lost 3 bases and J 0 bases, leaving 9 bases between the germline ends. The V gene's germline CDR1 is SGHRS and CDR2 YFSETQ. The CDR3 DNA sequence: TGCGCCAGCAGCTCAGGACAGCACCAAGAGACCCAGTACTTC. Its translation: CASSSGQHQETQYF. Complete variable domain (other parts from reference TRBV5-1 and TRBJ2-5): KAGVTQTPRYLIKTRGQQVTLSCSPISGHRSVSWYQQTPGQGLQFLFEYFSETQRNKGNFPGRFSGRQFSNSRSEMNVSTLELGDSALYLCASSSGQHQETQYFGPGTRLLVL.

In this sample, this clonotype turned up many times. This sequence joins TRBV20-1 and TRBJ1-4; 8 bases line up with TRBD1. The germline V gene has CDR1 DFQATT and CDR2 SNEGSKA (reference sequence). The CDR3 length is 14 residues. J was trimmed by 8 bases and V by 6 bases; bases with no gene match: 11. The CDR3 DNA sequence: TGCAGTGCAAAGGACAGGGTAGGAGTCGAAAAACTGTTTTTT. This codes for CSAKDRVGVEKLFF.

This clonotype occurred a few times. The chain recombines TRBV5-1 with TRBJ2-7; D not certain. CDR3 length: 14 residues. CDR1 is SGHRS, CDR2 YFSETQ, per germline. Trimming left V 1 base short and J 6 bases short, with 14 bases between. The CDR3 protein is CASSLSPMNIEQYF. The DNA for the CDR3 is TGCGCCAGCAGCTTGTCCCCGATGAATATCGAGCAGTACTTC.

This clonotype appeared many times. The chain is built from TRBV6-1 and TRBJ2-3; 7 nucleotides match TRBD1. Germline CDR1 and CDR2: MNHNS and SASEGT. J gave up 3 bases and V 5 bases, and 8 bases lay outside the gene matches. This CDR3 is built from 15 residues. The CDR3 is CASSTGARRTDTQYF. The DNA for the CDR3 is TGTGCCAGCAGTACAGGGGCGAGAAGGACAGATACGCAGTATTTT.

This clonotype was detected ten times or more. The chain has TRBV12-3 or TRBV12-4 and TRBJ1-1; D ambiguous. Trimming took 1 base from V and 8 from J, leaving 5 bases between them. The CDR3 sequence is 11 residues long. CDR3 DNA sequence: TGTGCCAGCAGTTTAGGGGAGGAAGCTTTCTTT. Residues: CASSLGEEAFF.